The 22 T cell receptor beta chains given below trace back to one sample, sequenced in a study of CD8 T cells in ankylosing spondylitis. TCRdb processed the 5' RACE reads anew with MiXCR; each CDR3 protein has one entry. The sample carries 160,000 or so distinct CDR3 sequences, around 9.6% recorded once. The specimen was blood, either unsorted or a sorted T cell fraction (not recorded which). These receptor sequences come from a female donor with ankylosing spondylitis or in good health (not recorded which).

CDR3 coding DNA: TGCGCCAGCAGCCACGGACTAGCGGATTACAATGAGCAGTTCTTC. As protein: CASSHGLADYNEQFF. The J gene is TRBJ2-1, the V gene TRBV4-1; the match to TRBD2 covers 10 bases. There are 15 residues in the CDR3. The germline CDR1 and CDR2 sequences are MGHRA and YSYEKL. V shed 3 bases, J shed 4 bases, and the junction held 3 bases outside the gene matches.

This clonotype was observed a handful of times. The genes are TRBV7-9 and TRBJ2-5; 8 bases agree with TRBD2. V trimming: 1 base; J trimming: 0 bases; junction bases outside the gene matches: 7. The CDR3 sequence is 17 residues long. Germline values: CDR1 SEHNR, CDR2 FQNEAQ (reference sequence). CDR3 region: CASSLGGSGIHQETQYF. The CDR3 coding sequence is TGTGCCAGCAGCTTAGGAGGTAGCGGGATTCACCAAGAGACCCAGTACTTC.

The V call is TRBV20-1, the J call TRBJ2-5; D may be TRBD2 (5 bases). The germline V gene encodes CDR1 DFQATT and CDR2 SNEGSKA (reference sequence). Trimming took off 6 bases at V and 1 base at J, with 15 bases between the two ends. This CDR3 has 14 amino acids. The chain's CDR3 is CSARAGNIQETQYF. The CDR3 nucleotides read TGCAGTGCCCGAGCCGGGAATATCCAAGAGACCCAGTACTTC.

This clonotype was counted a few times. This sequence joins TRBV27 and TRBJ2-2, with TRBD1 as a possible D gene (5 bases). The CDR3 extends over 17 amino acids. Germline-derived CDR1 and CDR2 are MNHEY and SMNVEV (reference sequence). V shed 2 bases and J shed 4 bases, with 17 bases lying between them. The CDR3: CASSLPLARGTTGELFF. The DNA for the CDR3 is TGTGCCAGCAGTTTACCCCTCGCAAGGGGTACCACCGGGGAGCTGTTTTTT.

The gene calls are TRBV5-4 and TRBJ2-5, with D tentatively TRBD2 (5 bases). Germline assignment: CDR1 SGHNT and CDR2 YYREEE (reference sequence). V was trimmed by 0 bases and J by 2 bases, leaving 8 bases between them. This CDR3 has 14 amino acids. CDR3 coding DNA: TGTGCCAGCAGCTTGGCCCGGGGACAAGAGACCCAGTACTTC. Translating gives CASSLARGQETQYF.

This clonotype was seen ten or more times. The chain recombines TRBV6-2 or TRBV6-3 with TRBJ1-5; unclear D gene. The V gene's germline CDR1 is MNHEY and CDR2 SVGEGT. There are 14 residues in the CDR3. Trimming removed 5 bases from V and 7 bases from J, with 15 bases in between. CDR3 in DNA: TGTGCCAGCAGTCCCGGCTGGGGAGAACAGCCCCAGCATTTT. Its protein is CASSPGWGEQPQHF.

This clonotype was seen more than once but under ten times. The gene calls are TRBV28 and TRBJ2-7, with D perhaps matching TRBD1 (5 bases). Trimming took 2 bases from V and 2 from J, leaving 10 bases between them. Germline V lookup: CDR1 MDHEN, CDR2 SYDVKM. CDR3 size: 14 residues. The CDR3 protein is CASSLGANPYEQYF. The CDR3 DNA is TGTGCCAGCAGTTTAGGGGCAAATCCCTACGAGCAGTACTTC.

A few counts support this clonotype. This chain connects TRBV4-3 to TRBJ1-1, with D uncertain. V shed 4 bases and J shed 1 base, with 13 bases lying between them. This CDR3 is 15 amino acids long. Germline CDR1 is LGHNA and CDR2 is YSLEER. In nucleotides, the CDR3 is TGCGCCAGCAGCCGTGGGCCACACGGGAACACTGAAGCTTTCTTT. Its translation is CASSRGPHGNTEAFF.

The V gene is TRBV6-2 or TRBV6-3, the J gene TRBJ1-5; maybe TRBD1 (6 bases). This CDR3 comprises 15 residues. Germline assignment: CDR1 MNHEY and CDR2 SVGEGT. V was trimmed by 7 bases and J by 9 bases, leaving 22 bases between them. CDR3 DNA sequence: TGTGCCAGCAAGGCCCCGGGACACCTCGTAGGGCCCCAGCATTTT. Translation: CASKAPGHLVGPQHF.

This clonotype was found many times. The chain carries TRBV24-1 and TRBJ2-1; 8 nucleotides align to TRBD2. V dropped 7 bases and J dropped 7; count of bases not matched to a gene: 14. This CDR3 is 16 amino acids long. Per the germline V gene, CDR1 is KGHDR and CDR2 is SFDVKD. CDR3 sequence: CATSQPGTSGRNEQFF. In nucleotides, the CDR3 is TGTGCCACCAGCCAGCCCGGGACTAGTGGGAGGAATGAGCAGTTCTTC.

This chain uses TRBV12-3 or TRBV12-4 with TRBJ2-7; the D gene is possibly TRBD1 (5 bases). The CDR3 length is 13 residues. V was pared by 2 bases and J by 4 bases, with 9 bases between. CDR3 nucleotide sequence: TGTGCCAGCAGTTTACTAAGGGGATACGAGCAGTACTTC. Translated, it gives CASSLLRGYEQYF.

This clonotype was found a few times. The J gene is TRBJ1-6, the V gene TRBV5-1; 7 nucleotides align to TRBD1. From germline, CDR1 is SGHRS and CDR2 YFSETQ. V lost 2 bases to trimming and J lost 7 bases; unmatched junction nucleotides: 12. The CDR3 consists of 17 residues. The CDR3 is CASSFGRAQGRNSPLHF. The CDR3 DNA reads TGCGCCAGCAGCTTTGGAAGGGCACAGGGGAGGAATTCACCCCTCCACTTT.

This clonotype has just a few counts. This chain uses TRBV7-9 with TRBJ1-1; weak D call: TRBD1 (5 bases). The V gene lost 4 bases and the J gene lost 4 bases, with 16 bases spanning the gap. In germline, CDR1 is SEHNR, CDR2 FQNEAQ (reference sequence). There are 15 residues in the CDR3. The CDR3 DNA reads TGTGCCAGCAGCTCTCGGACATTTCTCCCCACTGAAGCTTTCTTT. Translating it yields CASSSRTFLPTEAFF.

This clonotype was found a few times. The chain uses TRBV5-1 and TRBJ2-2, with D possibly TRBD1 on 5 matching bases. CDR3 length: 15 residues. Germline CDR1 and CDR2: SGHRS and YFSETQ. V was pared by 3 bases and J by 5 bases, with 14 bases between. The CDR3 reads CASSWGLNGTGELFF. DNA of the CDR3: TGCGCCAGCAGCTGGGGCTTAAACGGTACCGGGGAGCTGTTTTTT. Complete variable domain (other parts from reference TRBV5-1 and TRBJ2-2): KAGVTQTPRYLIKTRGQQVTLSCSPISGHRSVSWYQQTPGQGLQFLFEYFSETQRNKGNFPGRFSGRQFSNSRSEMNVSTLELGDSALYLCASSWGLNGTGELFFGEGSRLTVL.

The chain is built from TRBV29-1 and TRBJ2-1; D is unresolved. V lost 5 bases and J 10 bases, leaving 9 bases between the germline ends. The CDR3 extends over 10 amino acids. Germline CDR1 SQVTM, CDR2 ANQGSEA. CDR3: CSVFKGEQFF. CDR3 in DNA: TGCAGCGTTTTCAAAGGGGAGCAGTTCTTC.

This clonotype was detected ten times or more. The V gene is TRBV7-3, the J gene TRBJ1-1; D uncertain. The CDR3 is 14 amino acids. With 5 bases removed from V and 0 bases from J, the gap between germline ends came to 10 bases. In germline, CDR1 is SGHTA, CDR2 FQGTGA. In DNA form, the CDR3 reads TGTGCCAGCAGCGCATCCGGGATGAACACTGAAGCTTTCTTT. This translates into CASSASGMNTEAFF.

This clonotype was observed many times. The chain carries TRBV24-1 and TRBJ2-1; no clear D gene. Germline values: CDR1 KGHDR, CDR2 SFDVKD. V shed 4 bases and J shed 3 bases, with 12 bases lying between them. The CDR3 is 15 residues long. The CDR3 loop is CATSEGFLGYNEQFF. CDR3 DNA: TGTGCCACCAGTGAGGGCTTCTTAGGCTACAATGAGCAGTTCTTC.

This chain links TRBV4-1 with TRBJ1-1; no reliable D call. The CDR3 spans 11 residues. V was pared by 3 bases and J by 11 bases, with 10 bases between. Germline CDR1 reads MGHRA; CDR2 reads YSYEKL. In DNA, the CDR3 is TGCGCCAGCAGCCAGCTCGGACGGGCTTTCTTT. It is translated as CASSQLGRAFF.

This clonotype was counted at least ten times. The gene calls are TRBV3-1 and TRBJ2-3; TRBD2 might be the D (5 bases). The V and J ends lost 1 base and 1 base respectively, with 9 bases between them. Germline V CDR1 and CDR2: LGHDT, YNNKEL (reference sequence). The CDR3 runs to 15 residues. DNA of the CDR3: TGTGCCAGCAGCCAAGGGGAGCTCGGCACAGATACGCAGTATTTT. Amino acid sequence: CASSQGELGTDTQYF.

The table lists this clonotype with a few counts. The chain has TRBV9 and TRBJ2-7; tentative D call: TRBD2 (6 bases). Germline-derived CDR1 and CDR2 are SGDLS and YYNGEE. The CDR3 has 15 residues. V lost 0 bases to trimming and J lost 3 bases, with 13 bases between them. CDR3 coding DNA: TGTGCCAGCAGCGTAGGAGCGGGCTTTCTCTACGAGCAGTACTTC. Translating it yields CASSVGAGFLYEQYF.

The genes are TRBV6-5 and TRBJ2-1; the D is unclear. With 0 bases removed from V and 10 bases from J, the gap between germline ends came to 16 bases. The V gene's germline CDR1 is MNHEY and CDR2 SVGAGI. This CDR3 spans 15 amino acids. The CDR3: CASSYSSLSPSEQFF. The CDR3, as DNA: TGTGCCAGCAGTTACTCGAGCCTGTCCCCCAGCGAGCAGTTCTTC.

This chain links TRBV6-5 with TRBJ1-2; D is perhaps TRBD1 (5 bases). Germline loops: CDR1 MNHEY, CDR2 SVGAGI. The CDR3 length is 12 residues. The V end was cut by 11 bases, the J end by 5 bases, with 15 bases between. The CDR3 bases are TGTGCCTCAAATTCGGGGGGGTATGGCTACACCTTC. Its translation: CASNSGGYGYTF.